This TCR beta chain was identified in a study of CD8 T cells in Susac syndrome. After removal of 1 base from V and 2 bases from J, the junction contained 10 bases not matched to a gene. Looked up from germline, CDR1 is SEHNR and CDR2 is FQNEAQ (reference sequence). The CDR3 covers 17 residues. RNA, at about 0.5 to 1 ug, was reverse transcribed with random hexamers. From the immunoSEQ multiplex PCR reads, TCRdb called clonotypes with MiXCR, one entry per CDR3 protein. The sample carries 250,000 to 300,000 distinct CDR3 sequences, about nine tenths recorded once. It was treatment-naive patients with stable or active relapsing-remitting disease who made up the multiple sclerosis controls.

The gene calls are TRBV7-9 and TRBJ1-2, with 7 bases identical to TRBD1. The sequence was obtained from a human donor with multiple sclerosis. Sequencing used CD8+ T cells from PBMCs. The CDR3 region is CASSLVSRTGENYGYTF. The CDR3 coding sequence is TGTGCCAGCAGCTTAGTATCTCGGACAGGAGAGAACTATGGCTACACCTTC.